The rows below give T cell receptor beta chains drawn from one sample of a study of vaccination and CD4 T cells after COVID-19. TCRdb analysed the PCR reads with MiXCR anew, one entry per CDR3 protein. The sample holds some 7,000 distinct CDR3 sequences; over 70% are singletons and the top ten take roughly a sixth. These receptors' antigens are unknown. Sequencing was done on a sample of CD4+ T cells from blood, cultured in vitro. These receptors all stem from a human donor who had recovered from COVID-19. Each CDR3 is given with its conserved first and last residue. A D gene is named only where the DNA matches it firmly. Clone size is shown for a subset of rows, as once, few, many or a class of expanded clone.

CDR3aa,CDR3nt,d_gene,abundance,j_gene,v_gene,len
CSAREGELAGPLGGDTQYF,TGCAGTGCTAGAGAGGGTGAACTAGCGGGTCCCCTAGGGGGAGATACGCAGTATTTT,TRBD2,-,TRBJ2-3,TRBV20-1,19
CASSASGRANDNQFF,TGTGCCAGCAGCGCTAGCGGGAGGGCCAACGATAATCAGTTCTTC,TRBD2,-,TRBJ2-1,TRBV9,15
CASSPGLATDTQYF,TGTGCCAGCAGCCCCGGACTAGCAACAGATACGCAGTATTTT,TRBD2,-,TRBJ2-3,TRBV7-2,14
CASSQGKGIYGYTF,TGTGCCAGCAGCCAAGGGAAGGGTATATATGGCTACACCTTC,-,-,TRBJ1-2,TRBV14,14
CASSITSGGRTDTQYF,TGTGCCAGCTCAATTACTAGCGGGGGTCGCACAGATACGCAGTATTTT,TRBD2,-,TRBJ2-3,TRBV18,16
CASSFTGAYNQPQHF,TGTGCCAGCAGTTTCACAGGGGCCTACAATCAGCCCCAGCATTTT,TRBD1,few,TRBJ1-5,TRBV27,15
CSARAWTSGGVFTDTQYF,TGCAGTGCTAGAGCTTGGACTAGCGGGGGGGTATTCACAGATACGCAGTATTTT,TRBD2,-,TRBJ2-3,TRBV20-1,18
CASSEVFVQPQHF,TGTGCCAGCAGTGAGGTGTTCGTTCAGCCCCAGCATTTT,-,once,TRBJ1-5,TRBV6-1,13
CSARDLAGGSDTQYF,TGCAGTGCTAGAGATCTAGCGGGAGGATCAGATACGCAGTATTTT,TRBD2,-,TRBJ2-3,TRBV20-1,15
CASSPPTGDGYTF,TGTGCCAGCAGTCCCCCGACAGGGGATGGCTACACCTTC,TRBD1,-,TRBJ1-2,TRBV6-1,13
CASSYDTSGRPWNEQFF,TGTGCCAGCAGTTACGATACTAGCGGGAGGCCGTGGAATGAGCAGTTCTTC,TRBD2,-,TRBJ2-1,TRBV6-2/TRBV6-3,17
CATLDVNYGYTF,TGTGCCACCTTGGACGTTAACTATGGCTACACCTTC,-,-,TRBJ1-2,TRBV28,12
CASMSGRPPSDTQYF,TGTGCCAGCATGTCCGGGAGGCCACCCTCAGATACGCAGTATTTT,TRBD2,-,TRBJ2-3,TRBV6-4,15
CASSLISRQNTEAFF,TGTGCCAGCAGCTTGATAAGCAGACAGAACACTGAAGCTTTCTTT,-,-,TRBJ1-1,TRBV11-2,15
CASSPGRGDTQYF,TGTGCCAGCAGCCCCGGGCGGGGGGATACGCAGTATTTT,TRBD2,-,TRBJ2-3,TRBV7-6,13
CAVGDPVDQPQHF,TGTGCCGTCGGGGATCCCGTCGATCAGCCCCAGCATTTT,-,-,TRBJ1-5,TRBV6-1,13
CASSRGPSETQYF,TGTGCCAGCAGCCGTGGGCCGTCTGAGACCCAGTACTTC,-,-,TRBJ2-5,TRBV7-2,13
CASSLGGRSQKLFF,TGTGCCAGCAGTTTGGGGGGTCGTAGCCAAAAACTGTTTTTT,-,-,TRBJ1-4,TRBV28,14
CASSHPGLPAGGYTF,TGCGCCAGCAGCCACCCAGGACTGCCGGCGGGTGGCTACACCTTC,-,-,TRBJ1-2,TRBV4-3,15
CASSLQGFKQTQYF,TGTGCCAGCAGTCTACAGGGCTTTAAACAGACCCAGTACTTC,-,-,TRBJ2-5,TRBV27,14
CASSLQQGGPPLHF,TGTGCCAGCAGCTTACAACAGGGGGGGCCACCCCTCCACTTT,TRBD1,-,TRBJ1-6,TRBV7-8,14
CASSQQGLTEAFF,TGTGCCAGCAGCCAACAGGGGCTCACTGAAGCTTTCTTT,TRBD1,-,TRBJ1-1,TRBV7-2,13
CAISIPGQSDTQYF,TGTGCCATCAGTATCCCCGGTCAGTCAGATACGCAGTATTTT,-,-,TRBJ2-3,TRBV6-1,14
CAWSSGRYGYTF,TGTGCCTGGAGTTCGGGACGATATGGCTACACCTTC,-,once,TRBJ1-2,TRBV30,12
CASSYGQGGNSPLHF,TGTGCCAGCAGTTACGGACAGGGAGGTAATTCACCCCTCCACTTT,TRBD1,-,TRBJ1-6,TRBV6-5,15
CASSYSGHRPGNTIYF,TGTGCCAGCAGTTACTCCGGTCATCGGCCTGGAAACACCATATATTTT,-,-,TRBJ1-3,TRBV6-5,16
CSALRTTGVNEKLFF,TGCAGTGCTTTACGAACGACAGGAGTTAATGAAAAACTGTTTTTT,-,-,TRBJ1-4,TRBV20-1,15
CASRSGTGGLGVTEAFF,TGTGCCAGCAGATCCGGGACAGGGGGTTTGGGGGTCACTGAAGCTTTCTTT,TRBD1,few,TRBJ1-1,TRBV7-9,17
CASISVNEQFF,TGTGCCAGCATTTCAGTGAATGAGCAGTTCTTC,-,once,TRBJ2-1,TRBV28,11
CASSEWGSSYEQYF,TGTGCCAGCAGTGAATGGGGCAGTTCCTACGAGCAGTACTTC,-,-,TRBJ2-7,TRBV25-1,14
CASSSRPGLNTDTQYF,TGTGCCAGCAGTTCCCGACCGGGACTTAACACAGATACGCAGTATTTT,-,once,TRBJ2-3,TRBV6-2/TRBV6-3,16
CASSQAAGGSYGYTF,TGTGCCAGCAGCCAAGCGGCAGGGGGGAGCTATGGCTACACCTTC,TRBD1,few,TRBJ1-2,TRBV7-3,15
CASSLTGAGETQYF,TGTGCCAGCAGCTTGACAGGGGCTGGGGAGACCCAGTACTTC,TRBD1,-,TRBJ2-5,TRBV7-3,14
CSARSSGSGRGVYEQYF,TGCAGTGCTCGCTCGTCGGGATCCGGGAGGGGAGTTTACGAGCAGTACTTC,TRBD2,-,TRBJ2-7,TRBV20-1,17
CASRTGRRIPRNTEAFF,TGTGCCAGCAGGACGGGACGACGAATACCACGGAACACTGAAGCTTTCTTT,-,-,TRBJ1-1,TRBV28,17
CASSDSGWGTQYF,TGTGCCAGCAGTGACTCTGGTTGGGGGACCCAGTACTTC,-,-,TRBJ2-5,TRBV6-1,13
CASSIGGYRAKNIQYF,TGTGCCAGTAGTATAGGGGGGTATCGGGCCAAAAACATTCAGTACTTC,-,few,TRBJ2-4,TRBV19,16
CASSRVGRGRHGANVLTF,TGTGCCAGTTCCCGGGTAGGAAGGGGGCGCCATGGGGCCAACGTCCTGACTTTC,TRBD1,-,TRBJ2-6,TRBV7-3,18
CASGLDTGELFF,TGTGCCAGCGGACTAGATACCGGGGAGCTGTTTTTT,TRBD2,-,TRBJ2-2,TRBV6-1,12
CASSLVTGNEQFF,TGTGCCAGCAGCTTAGTGACCGGCAATGAGCAGTTCTTC,-,-,TRBJ2-1,TRBV7-3,13
CASSSLNSGTAGELFF,TGTGCCAGCAGTTCCCTGAATAGCGGGACGGCCGGGGAGCTGTTTTTT,TRBD2,-,TRBJ2-2,TRBV28,16